This TCR beta chain was documented in a study of cytomegalovirus exposure and HLA in healthy donors. At collection, donors were nominally healthy, but unrecorded immune exposures were probable. Germline V gene data show CDR1 as GTSNPN and CDR2 as SVGIG (reference sequence). The V end lost 1 base, the J end lost 4 bases, and 9 bases lay between the germline ends. CDR3 length equals 13 residues. A multiplex PCR was run with 60 Vbeta primers and 13 Jbeta primers. In the original workflow: Unique TCR beta chains numbered about 72 million in a later analysis, with roughly 9.9 million shared. Profiling relied on immunoSEQ multiplex PCR, and the TCRdb table lists in-frame clones only, not all of them. V and J calls and clone size are given by that table; D and trimming were obtained from the DNA. This sample has 150,000 to 200,000 clones; about 88% occur once, and the top ten carry approximately 1.9%.

Sequencing was done on a sample of PBMCs. The receptor's source is a young woman in good health and CMV-seronegative. The chain has TRBV30 and TRBJ2-3; tentative D call: TRBD1 (6 bases). The CDR3 DNA reads TGTGCCTGGAGTGAGGGGGTGCCAGATACGCAGTATTTT. The encoded protein is CAWSEGVPDTQYF.